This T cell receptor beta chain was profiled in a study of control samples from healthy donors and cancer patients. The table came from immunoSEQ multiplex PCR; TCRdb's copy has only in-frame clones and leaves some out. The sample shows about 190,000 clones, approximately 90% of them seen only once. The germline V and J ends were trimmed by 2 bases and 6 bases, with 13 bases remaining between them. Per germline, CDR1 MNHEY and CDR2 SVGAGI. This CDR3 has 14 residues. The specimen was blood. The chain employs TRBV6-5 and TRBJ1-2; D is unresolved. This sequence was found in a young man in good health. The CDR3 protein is CASSYVGFGHGYTF. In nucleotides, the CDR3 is TGTGCCAGCAGTTACGTGGGATTTGGCCATGGCTACACCTTC.